The 24 T cell receptor beta chains presented below share a single source sample, sequenced in a study of T cell responses to AZD1222 COVID-19 vaccine. Sequencing used immunoSEQ multiplex PCR; TCRdb keeps in-frame clones, though not all of them. This table has about 56,000 clones, over 75% appearing once. Here the sequenced sample was peripheral blood, taken on day 0 of AZD1222 vaccination. The receptors were gathered from an adult in good health.

This sequence joins TRBV27 and TRBJ1-1; D remains unclear. CDR3 size: 14 residues. The germline gives CDR1 MNHEY, CDR2 SMNVEV (reference sequence). V lost 4 bases to trimming and J lost 1 base, with 10 bases between them. The DNA for the CDR3 is TGTGCCAGCAGTTATCATGTTGAGAACACTGAAGCTTTCTTT. The encoded protein is CASSYHVENTEAFF.

This CDR3 reads CASSSKTGVGETQYF. In nucleotides, the CDR3 is TGTGCCAGCAGCTCCAAGACAGGGGTGGGGGAGACCCAGTACTTC. The chain employs TRBV5-4 and TRBJ2-5; 8 bases agree with TRBD1. Germline V gene sequence: CDR1 SGHNT, CDR2 YYREEE (reference sequence). V was clipped by 3 bases and J by 5 bases; unmatched bases: 9. The CDR3 contains 15 residues.

V gene TRBV11-3 combines with J gene TRBJ2-1, with 8 bases that match TRBD1. Germline V CDR1 and CDR2: SGHNT, YENEEA. CDR3 length equals 16 residues. V shed 5 bases and J 8 bases; nucleotides not matched to a gene: 14. CDR3 loop: CASSPHQGAEVDEQFF. The CDR3 nucleotides are TGTGCCAGCAGCCCCCACCAGGGGGCAGAAGTCGATGAGCAGTTCTTC.

V and J are TRBV24-1 and TRBJ2-7, with TRBD1 matching 11 bases. CDR1 and CDR2 (germline): KGHDR, SFDVKD. This CDR3 has 15 residues. With 4 bases clipped from V and 2 bases from J, the junction kept 3 bases outside the gene matches. The CDR3 spells CATSDPGQGAYEQYF. CDR3 nucleotides: TGTGCCACCAGTGACCCGGGACAGGGGGCCTACGAGCAGTACTTC.

This rearrangement joins TRBV24-1 to TRBJ2-1, with TRBD2 identical over 7 bases. The CDR3 consists of 14 residues. Germline V gene lookup returns CDR1 KGHDR and CDR2 SFDVKD. V dropped 3 bases and J dropped 4; count of bases not matched to a gene: 2. CDR3 DNA: TGTGCCACCAGTGATCAAGCGGGGTACAATGAGCAGTTCTTC. The encoded protein is CATSDQAGYNEQFF.

This chain connects TRBV4-3 to TRBJ1-1; no definite D call. The ends were cut back, 0 bases at V and 3 bases at J, with 11 bases in the middle. The CDR3 has 15 residues. Germline values: CDR1 LGHNA, CDR2 YSLEER. This CDR3 reads CASSQEVGPDTEAFF. The CDR3 region has the DNA TGCGCCAGCAGCCAAGAGGTAGGGCCGGACACTGAAGCTTTCTTT.

This rearrangement joins TRBV4-1 to TRBJ1-3, with D perhaps TRBD1 (5 bases). Germline V lookup: CDR1 MGHRA, CDR2 YSYEKL. The CDR3 contains 17 residues. V was clipped by 4 bases and J by 0 bases, with 16 bases between them. The CDR3 sequence: CASSPAGGRGSGNTIYF. As DNA, the CDR3 is TGCGCCAGCAGCCCCGCGGGAGGTAGGGGCTCTGGAAACACCATATATTTT.

Concerning this clone: The junction departs from germline at one end; a sequencing error may be responsible. This sequence joins TRBV7-2 and TRBJ1-4, with TRBD1 as a possible D gene (6 bases). The CDR3 extends over 15 amino acids. Germline CDR1 SGHTA, CDR2 FQGNSA. The CDR3 is CASSLAGTTNEKLFF. The CDR3 DNA sequence: TGTGCCAGCAGCTTAGCCGGGACAACGAATGAAAAACTGTTTTTT.

This clone appeared once. The chain carries TRBV6-2 or TRBV6-3 and TRBJ2-1; D is possibly TRBD2 (5 bases). V lost 6 bases to trimming and J lost 4 bases, with 16 bases between them. Germline CDR1 reads MNHEY; CDR2 reads SVGEGT. CDR3 length: 15 residues. Here the CDR3 reads CASSPGVAGYNEQFF. The CDR3 coding sequence is TGTGCCAGCAGCCCCGGGGTAGCTGGATACAATGAGCAGTTCTTC.

Only a few counts were recorded for this clone. The chain has TRBV30 and TRBJ2-5; D is uncertain. The V gene's germline CDR1 is GTSNPN and CDR2 SVGIG (reference sequence). The CDR3 has 13 amino acids. V dropped 4 bases and J dropped 2 bases, with 11 bases sitting between them. CDR3 protein: CAWNPGGQETQYF. The CDR3 DNA follows: TGTGCCTGGAACCCGGGCGGTCAAGAGACCCAGTACTTC.

The rearrangement uses TRBV2 and TRBJ1-1; the D gene is possibly TRBD1 (6 bases). CDR3 length equals 14 residues. Germline V gene data show CDR1 as SNHLY and CDR2 as FYNNEI. With 4 bases removed from V and 1 base from J, the gap between germline ends came to 10 bases. The CDR3 sequence: CASSAQGPNTEAFF. The DNA of the CDR3 is TGTGCCAGCAGTGCTCAGGGGCCGAACACTGAAGCTTTCTTT.

The chain uses TRBV9 and TRBJ1-6, with 8 bases aligning to TRBD1. This CDR3 is built from 14 residues. Unmatched junction bases numbered 7, after V lost 0 bases and J lost 14 bases. The germline V gene has CDR1 SGDLS and CDR2 YYNGEE. The CDR3 nucleotides are TGTGCCAGCAGCGTAGGGACAGGGAGCTTAGCCCTCCACTTT. Translating gives CASSVGTGSLALHF.

This clone came up once. The chain combines TRBV12-3 or TRBV12-4 with TRBJ1-2; TRBD1 matches 9 bases. V dropped 6 bases and J dropped 8; count of bases not matched to a gene: 7. The CDR3 loop spans 13 amino acids. This chain's CDR3 is CASSPQGALGYTF. The CDR3 bases are TGTGCCAGCAGCCCACAGGGGGCTTTGGGCTACACCTTC.

This chain connects TRBV5-6 to TRBJ1-1; D is uncertain. Between the trimmed V and J ends, which lost 3 bases and 11 bases, there was a span of 14 bases. Germline-derived CDR1 and CDR2 are SGHDT and YYEEEE. The CDR3 has 12 amino acids. CDR3 bases: TGTGCCAGCAGCTCTGACGGACTCCCTGCTTTCTTT. Translating it yields CASSSDGLPAFF.

The V and J genes are TRBV27 and TRBJ1-1; 9 bases line up with TRBD1. The length of the CDR3 is 14 residues. Trimming removed 7 bases from V and 2 bases from J; junction bases left unmatched: 5. Per the germline V gene, CDR1 is MNHEY and CDR2 is SMNVEV (reference sequence). The CDR3 loop reads CASTGQGINTEAFF. The CDR3 nucleotides read TGTGCCAGCACCGGACAGGGGATTAACACTGAAGCTTTCTTT.

This clone has a handful of counts. CDR3 nucleotide sequence: TGTGCCAGCAGCCCTGATAGCGGCGGGTTGGGAGATACGCAGTATTTT. Protein: CASSPDSGGLGDTQYF. The V and J genes are TRBV7-7 and TRBJ2-3; the D gene is possibly TRBD2 (6 bases). CDR3 size: 16 residues. V lost 5 bases to trimming and J lost 5 bases, with 20 bases between them. The V gene's germline CDR1 is SSHAT and CDR2 FNYEAQ (reference sequence).

The chain recombines TRBV3-1 (or the pseudogene TRBV3-2) with TRBJ2-1; D possibly matches TRBD1 or TRBD2 (5 bases each). The germline CDR1 and CDR2 sequences are LGHDT and YNNKEL (reference sequence). CDR3 length equals 17 residues. The germline V and J ends were trimmed by 0 bases and 4 bases, with 16 bases remaining between them. In DNA form, the CDR3 reads TGTGCCAGCAGCCAAGATCTCGAGGGACCCGCGTACAATGAGCAGTTCTTC. This sequence encodes CASSQDLEGPAYNEQFF.

This chain links TRBV2 with TRBJ2-2; D is ambiguous. The CDR3 loop spans 14 amino acids. V was pared by 5 bases and J by 6 bases, with 13 bases between. Looked up from germline, CDR1 is SNHLY and CDR2 is FYNNEI. The CDR3 sequence: CASSRYPTPGELFF. DNA for the CDR3: TGTGCCAGCAGTCGGTACCCAACACCCGGGGAGCTGTTTTTT. The variable domain in full, with the rest retrieved from reference TRBV2 and TRBJ2-2, is EPEVTQTPSHQVTQMGQEVILRCVPISNHLYFYWYRQILGQKVEFLVSFYNNEISEKSEIFDDQFSVERPDGSNFTLKIRSTKLEDSAMYFCASSRYPTPGELFFGEGSRLTVL.

The J gene is TRBJ2-1, the V gene TRBV10-1, with D perhaps matching TRBD2 (5 bases). Trimming took 9 bases from V and 9 from J, leaving 12 bases between them. Germline lookup yields CDR1 WNHNN and CDR2 SYGVQD (reference sequence). The length of the CDR3 is 11 residues. Here the CDR3 reads CARRVSGEQFF. The CDR3 region has the DNA TGCGCCAGGCGGGTCTCGGGTGAGCAGTTCTTC.

The genes are TRBV7-9 and TRBJ2-3; D is possibly TRBD1 (6 bases). The CDR3 covers 14 residues. The V gene lost 3 bases and the J gene lost 3 bases, with 10 bases spanning the gap. CDR1 and CDR2 (germline): SEHNR, FQNEAQ (reference sequence). The CDR3 DNA reads as TGTGCCAGCAGCTTCGGCAGGGGAACAGATACGCAGTATTTT. Translating gives CASSFGRGTDTQYF.

This chain joins TRBV2 and TRBJ1-2; D gene uncertain. The germline V gene encodes CDR1 SNHLY and CDR2 FYNNEI. Trimming took off 2 bases at V and 5 bases at J, with 9 bases between the two ends. This CDR3 is built from 13 residues. CDR3 in DNA: TGTGCCAGCAGTGAAATGTCGCGGTATGGCTACACCTTC. This sequence encodes CASSEMSRYGYTF.

In nucleotides, the CDR3 is TGTGCCAGTAGTATTAAGGGGGCTGAAAGGATTGAAAAACTGTTTTTT. Protein sequence: CASSIKGAERIEKLFF. The rearrangement joins TRBV19 to TRBJ1-4; 7 nucleotides align to TRBD1. The CDR3 spans 16 residues. V lost 3 bases, J lost 7 bases, and 11 bases stayed unmatched. Germline V lookup: CDR1 LNHDA, CDR2 SQIVND (reference sequence).

The rearrangement uses TRBV11-3 and TRBJ1-2, with D possibly TRBD1 on 5 matching bases. Per germline, CDR1 SGHNT and CDR2 YENEEA. The CDR3 covers 13 residues. The germline V and J ends were trimmed by 0 bases and 5 bases, with 7 bases remaining between them. In DNA, the CDR3 is TGTGCCAGCAGCTTAGACAGGGATTATGGCTACACCTTC. Translating it yields CASSLDRDYGYTF.

The genes are TRBV7-2 and TRBJ2-1, with D unclear. This CDR3 contains 13 residues. Germline V gene lookup returns CDR1 SGHTA and CDR2 FQGNSA. Deletions cut 1 base from V and 9 bases from J, with 10 bases between. The CDR3 DNA sequence: TGTGCCAGCAGCTTAGACTACAAAGCTGAGCAGTTCTTC. This translates into CASSLDYKAEQFF.